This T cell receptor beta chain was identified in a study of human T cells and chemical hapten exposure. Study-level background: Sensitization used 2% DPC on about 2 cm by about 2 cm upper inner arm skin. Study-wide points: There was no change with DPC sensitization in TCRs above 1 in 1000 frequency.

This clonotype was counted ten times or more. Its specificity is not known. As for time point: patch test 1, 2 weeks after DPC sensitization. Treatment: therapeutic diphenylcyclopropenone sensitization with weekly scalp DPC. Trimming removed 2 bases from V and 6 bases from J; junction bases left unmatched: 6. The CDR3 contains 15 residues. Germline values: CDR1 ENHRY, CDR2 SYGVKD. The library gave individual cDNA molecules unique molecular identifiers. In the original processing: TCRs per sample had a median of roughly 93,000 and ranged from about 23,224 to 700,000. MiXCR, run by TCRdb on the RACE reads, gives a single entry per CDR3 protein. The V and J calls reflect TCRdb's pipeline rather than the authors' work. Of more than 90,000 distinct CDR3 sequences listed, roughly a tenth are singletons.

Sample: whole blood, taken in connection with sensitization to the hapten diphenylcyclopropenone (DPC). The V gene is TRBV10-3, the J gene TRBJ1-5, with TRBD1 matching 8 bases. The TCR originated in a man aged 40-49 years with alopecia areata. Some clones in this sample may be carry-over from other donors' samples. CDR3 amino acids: CAISEGQGAVQPQHF. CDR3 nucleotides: TGTGCCATCAGTGAGGGTCAGGGGGCCGTTCAGCCCCAGCATTTT.